One and the same sample provided the 30 T cell receptor beta chains below, sequenced in a study of human T cells and chemical hapten exposure. TCRdb itself ran the RACE reads through MiXCR, one entry per CDR3 protein. The data contain over 150,000 distinct CDR3 sequences, about a quarter of them singletons. Documented time point: patch test 3, about 24 weeks after DPC sensitization. The treatment denotes: therapeutic diphenylcyclopropenone sensitization with weekly scalp DPC. Sequencing used whole blood, obtained in connection with sensitization to the hapten diphenylcyclopropenone (DPC). These receptor sequences come from a young woman with alopecia areata. Some clones in this sample may be carry-over from other donors' samples.

J is TRBJ2-1 and V is TRBV7-2; D ambiguous. Germline V gives CDR1 SGHTA, CDR2 FQGNSA. V gave up 5 bases and J gave up 10 bases, with 15 bases separating them. The CDR3 covers 13 residues. DNA for the CDR3: TGTGCCAGCAGCCCCTCCAGACCGTTGGAGCAGTTCTTC. Amino acids: CASSPSRPLEQFF. The variable domain in full, completed from reference TRBV7-2 and TRBJ2-1, reads GAGVSQSPSNKVTEKGKDVELRCDPISGHTALYWYRQSLGQGLEFLIYFQGNSAPDKSGLPSDRFSAERTGGSVSTLTIQRTQQEDSAVYLCASSPSRPLEQFFGPGTRLTVL.

The rearrangement uses TRBV11-2 and TRBJ2-3, with D uncertain. V dropped 0 bases and J dropped 2 bases, with 9 bases sitting between them. Germline-derived CDR1 and CDR2 are SGHAT and FQNNGV. This CDR3 is 15 amino acids long. As DNA, the CDR3 is TGTGCCAGCAGCTTAGATTGGCGGCCCACAGATACGCAGTATTTT. Amino acid sequence: CASSLDWRPTDTQYF.

There are a few counts of this clonotype. The chain carries TRBV20-1 and TRBJ1-2, with D tentatively TRBD1 (5 bases). The V gene's germline CDR1 is DFQATT and CDR2 SNEGSKA (reference sequence). The CDR3 has 12 amino acids. The V and J ends lost 3 bases and 5 bases respectively, with 10 bases between them. As DNA, the CDR3 is TGCAGTGCTAGTGGGACGGAGTATGGCTACACCTTC. Its protein product is CSASGTEYGYTF.

The chain employs TRBV15 and TRBJ2-1, with a tentative D call TRBD1 (6 bases). The CDR3 contains 13 residues. Germline CDR1 reads LNHNV; CDR2 reads YYDKDF (reference sequence). The V and J ends lost 6 bases and 5 bases respectively, with 11 bases between them. DNA of the CDR3: TGTGCCACCAGATCCCAGGGGAACAATGAGCAGTTCTTC. Translating gives CATRSQGNNEQFF.

The V call is TRBV25-1, the J call TRBJ1-6; D perhaps matches TRBD1 (6 bases). Trimming removed 6 bases at V and 10 bases at J, with 16 bases between. Germline loops: CDR1 MGHDK, CDR2 SYGVNS. This CDR3 comprises 14 residues. This chain's CDR3 is CASRPEGGRSPLHF. CDR3 nucleotides: TGTGCCAGCAGACCGGAGGGGGGGCGGTCACCCCTCCACTTT.

The chain couples TRBV6-5 to TRBJ2-7; D is tentatively TRBD1 or TRBD2 (6 bases each). This CDR3 has 15 amino acids. Germline V CDR1 and CDR2: MNHEY, SVGAGI. Trimming cost V 7 bases and J 3 bases, with 19 bases left between them. The chain's CDR3 is CASTKYQEGGYEQYF. CDR3 DNA sequence: TGTGCCAGCACTAAATACCAAGAGGGGGGCTACGAGCAGTACTTC.

This clonotype was picked up a small number of times. This sequence joins TRBV9 and TRBJ2-5; tentative D call: TRBD1 (5 bases). Germline V lookup: CDR1 SGDLS, CDR2 YYNGEE. The V end was cut by 3 bases, the J end by 0 bases, with 6 bases between. CDR3 length: 13 residues. CDR3 bases: TGTGCCAGCAGCGGCAGGGACCAAGAGACCCAGTACTTC. Encoded protein: CASSGRDQETQYF.

This clonotype was seen a handful of times. The V gene is TRBV15, the J gene TRBJ2-5; TRBD1 matches 7 bases. Germline CDR1 reads LNHNV; CDR2 reads YYDKDF (reference sequence). Trimming at V came to 0 bases and at J to 2 bases, leaving 6 bases not matched to a gene. This CDR3 comprises 16 residues. Here the CDR3 DNA reads TGTGCCACCAGCAGAGAGGCCGGGACAGTTCAAGAGACCCAGTACTTC. It codes for CATSREAGTVQETQYF.

The sample holds many counts of this clonotype. The rearrangement uses TRBV20-1 and TRBJ2-7, with D unresolved. CDR1 is DFQATT and CDR2 is SNEGSKA in the germline V gene (reference sequence). Between the trimmed V and J ends, which lost 3 bases and 4 bases, there was a span of 4 bases. The CDR3 is made up of 10 amino acids. CDR3 sequence reads: CSASQYEQYF. The CDR3 DNA follows: TGCAGTGCTAGCCAGTACGAGCAGTACTTC.

The CDR3 DNA reads TGCGCCAGCAGCCAAGGGGACAGGGGCGCTTTCTTT. Translation: CASSQGDRGAFF. The J gene is TRBJ1-1, the V gene TRBV4-1; TRBD1 matches 10 bases. The CDR3 covers 12 residues. The V and J ends lost 1 base and 11 bases, in that order; junction bases with no gene match: 1. CDR1 is MGHRA and CDR2 is YSYEKL in the germline V gene.

This clonotype has just a few counts. The chain is built from TRBV5-6 and TRBJ1-1, with 12 bases lining up with TRBD1. Germline V lookup: CDR1 SGHDT, CDR2 YYEEEE. The CDR3 loop spans 14 amino acids. V lost 2 bases to trimming and J lost 6 bases; unmatched junction nucleotides: 2. The CDR3 sequence is CASSFGTGGSEAFF. Written as DNA, the CDR3 is TGTGCCAGCAGCTTCGGGACAGGGGGCTCTGAAGCTTTCTTT.

This chain connects TRBV3-1 to TRBJ2-7, with D possibly matching TRBD2 (6 bases). V was shortened by 6 bases and J by 5 bases, with 11 bases between the two germline ends. Germline CDR1 reads LGHDT; CDR2 reads YNNKEL (reference sequence). The CDR3 sequence is 12 residues long. Here the CDR3 reads CASRGGAHEQYF. The CDR3 DNA reads TGTGCCAGCAGAGGCGGGGCCCACGAGCAGTACTTC.

The chain recombines TRBV4-3 with TRBJ2-1, with 12 nucleotides matching TRBD2. Per germline, CDR1 LGHNA and CDR2 YSLEER. The CDR3 extends over 16 amino acids. V trimming: 5 bases; J trimming: 8 bases; junction bases outside the gene matches: 10. The CDR3 region is CASSSQLAGGWDEQFF. CDR3 coding DNA: TGCGCCAGCAGCTCTCAACTAGCGGGAGGTTGGGATGAGCAGTTCTTC.

The chain is built from TRBV20-1 and TRBJ1-5; D call uncertain. Trimming took 4 bases from V and 3 from J, leaving 13 bases between them. The CDR3 consists of 14 residues. The germline V gene encodes CDR1 DFQATT and CDR2 SNEGSKA (reference sequence). DNA of the CDR3: TGCAGTGCTATTCGGTTGTTGATCAATCAGCCCCAGCATTTT. Translated, it gives CSAIRLLINQPQHF.

The CDR3 nucleotides are TGTGCCAGCAGCCACCCGCGACTGAAAACTTATTCACCCCTCCACTTT. Protein: CASSHPRLKTYSPLHF. The chain joins TRBV27 to TRBJ1-6; no firm D call. Trimming left V 6 bases short and J 8 bases short, with 20 bases between. Looked up from germline, CDR1 is MNHEY and CDR2 is SMNVEV (reference sequence). This CDR3 has 16 amino acids.

The chain has TRBV29-1 and TRBJ1-2; TRBD1 matches at 7 bases. CDR1 is SQVTM, CDR2 ANQGSEA, per germline. V dropped 3 bases and J dropped 3; count of bases not matched to a gene: 7. The CDR3 spans 14 residues. CDR3 sequence: CSVDQSGGHYGYTF. CDR3 bases: TGCAGCGTTGATCAGTCAGGGGGGCACTATGGCTACACCTTC.

The chain recombines TRBV4-1 with TRBJ2-3, with D possibly called TRBD1 or TRBD2 (5 bases each). This CDR3 region has 14 residues. CDR1 and CDR2 from the germline V gene are MGHRA and YSYEKL. Trimming stripped 3 bases from V and 4 bases from J, with 11 bases between. CDR3 amino acids: CASSHREKADTQYF. The CDR3 DNA reads TGCGCCAGCAGCCACAGGGAGAAAGCAGATACGCAGTATTTT.

This clonotype appeared many times. The J gene is TRBJ2-7, the V gene TRBV20-1, with D possibly called TRBD1 or TRBD2 (6 bases each). This CDR3 spans 10 amino acids. V lost 6 bases and J lost 6, with 9 bases in between. Germline loops: CDR1 DFQATT, CDR2 SNEGSKA (reference sequence). The CDR3 sequence is CSAEGGEQYF. CDR3 coding DNA: TGCAGTGCAGAGGGGGGCGAGCAGTACTTC.

This clonotype was counted between two and nine times. This chain links TRBV18 with TRBJ1-6; D is ambiguous. V lost 6 bases, J lost 4 bases, and 7 bases lay in between. CDR1 is KGHSH, CDR2 LQKENI, per germline. This CDR3 comprises 13 residues. The CDR3 reads CASSENYNSPLHF. CDR3 nucleotide sequence: TGTGCCAGCTCTGAAAATTATAATTCACCCCTCCACTTT.

The sample holds a few counts of this clonotype. This chain links TRBV7-8 with TRBJ2-3; TRBD2 agrees at 7 bases. Germline trimming cut 5 bases from V and 1 base from J; bases unmatched to any gene: 9. Germline CDR1 and CDR2: SGHVS and FQNEAQ. The CDR3 length is 16 residues. The CDR3 loop is CASSPFTAGGTDTQYF. The DNA for the CDR3 is TGTGCCAGCAGCCCCTTTACCGCGGGGGGCACAGATACGCAGTATTTT.

This chain joins TRBV20-1 and TRBJ2-5, with a possible D match to TRBD2 (6 bases). Per germline, CDR1 DFQATT and CDR2 SNEGSKA (reference sequence). With 5 bases removed from V and 4 bases from J, the gap between germline ends came to 14 bases. The CDR3 covers 13 residues. The CDR3 region is CSAGNGGGETQYF. CDR3 in DNA: TGCAGTGCTGGGAACGGGGGAGGAGAGACCCAGTACTTC.

This clonotype was seen a few times. This chain's CDR3 is CASGGMETQYF. The CDR3 bases are TGTGCCAGCGGGGGAATGGAGACCCAGTACTTC. The chain has TRBV7-8 and TRBJ2-5; the D gene could be TRBD1 or TRBD2 (5 bases each). V was trimmed by 8 bases and J by 5 bases, leaving 9 bases between them. The CDR3 runs to 11 residues. Germline CDR1 SGHVS, CDR2 FQNEAQ. The full variable domain, rest sourced from reference TRBV7-8 and TRBJ2-5, is GAGVSQSPRYKVAKRGQDVALRCDPISGHVSLFWYQQALGQGPEFLTYFQNEAQLDKSGLPSDRFFAERPEGSVSTLKIQRTQQEDSAVYLCASGGMETQYFGPGTRLLVL.

This clonotype turned up a few times. The V gene is TRBV7-6, the J gene TRBJ2-1, with 7 bases lining up with TRBD2. Germline V CDR1 and CDR2: SGHVS, FNYEAQ. The J segment lost 5 bases and the V segment lost 4 bases, leaving 8 bases of the junction unmatched. This CDR3 comprises 15 residues. CDR3 protein: CASSWLAVGHNEQFF. The CDR3 DNA reads as TGTGCCAGCAGCTGGCTAGCGGTGGGCCACAATGAGCAGTTCTTC.

This sequence joins TRBV12-3 or TRBV12-4 and TRBJ2-1; D is unresolved. The CDR3 runs 11 residues. Deletions cut 6 bases from V and 5 bases from J, with 5 bases between. CDR3 nucleotides: TGTGCCAGCAGGATGGACAATGAGCAGTTCTTC. Its protein product is CASRMDNEQFF.

This clonotype was counted a few times. This sequence joins TRBV10-3 and TRBJ2-7, with 12 nucleotides matching TRBD2. V dropped 3 bases and J dropped 5; count of bases not matched to a gene: 5. Germline V CDR1 and CDR2: ENHRY, SYGVKD. This CDR3 is built from 15 residues. The CDR3 reads CAISDRTSGTNEQYF. CDR3 nucleotides: TGTGCCATCAGTGATAGGACTAGCGGGACTAACGAGCAGTACTTC.

This clonotype was observed a few times. The rearrangement joins TRBV5-1 to TRBJ2-1; weak D call: TRBD2 (6 bases). CDR3 length: 15 amino acids. Germline CDR1 and CDR2: SGHRS and YFSETQ. V lost 4 bases and J 4 bases, leaving 15 bases between the germline ends. CDR3 amino acids: CASSPPGLHYNEQFF. CDR3 nucleotides: TGCGCCAGCAGCCCCCCGGGACTCCATTACAATGAGCAGTTCTTC.

This clonotype was observed many times. The J gene is TRBJ2-5, the V gene TRBV7-3; 8 bases agree with TRBD1. The CDR3 consists of 14 residues. J was trimmed by 5 bases and V by 5 bases; bases with no gene match: 7. Germline V gene lookup returns CDR1 SGHTA and CDR2 FQGTGA. CDR3 DNA: TGTGCCAGCAGCCTGGAACAGGGGGACGAGACCCAGTACTTC. Translation: CASSLEQGDETQYF.

This clonotype turned up a few times. The chain is built from TRBV6-5 and TRBJ1-3; D may be TRBD1 (5 bases). Germline V gene sequence: CDR1 MNHEY, CDR2 SVGAGI. With 6 bases removed from V and 4 bases from J, the gap between germline ends came to 10 bases. The CDR3 extends over 13 amino acids. The DNA of the CDR3 is TGTGCCAGCAGGCGGGACGGGGGAAACACCATATATTTT. Its protein product is CASRRDGGNTIYF.

This clonotype was seen only a few times. CDR3 sequence: CASSLVLRQETQYF. In DNA, the CDR3 is TGTGCCAGCAGCTTAGTGCTTCGTCAAGAGACCCAGTACTTC. The rearrangement joins TRBV7-2 to TRBJ2-5; D is unresolved. The V gene's germline CDR1 is SGHTA and CDR2 FQGNSA. This CDR3 spans 14 amino acids. The ends were cut back, 1 base at V and 2 bases at J, with 8 bases in the middle.

The CDR3 sequence: CASSLGRSPGYTF. Here the CDR3 DNA reads TGTGCCAGCAGCTTGGGCAGGTCCCCTGGCTACACCTTC. This chain links TRBV5-4 with TRBJ1-2; D call uncertain. This CDR3 has 13 amino acids. V shed 0 bases and J shed 7 bases, with 10 bases lying between them. The germline gives CDR1 SGHNT, CDR2 YYREEE (reference sequence).